The TCR beta chain under discussion was sequenced for a study of blood T cell repertoires in COVID-19. TCRdb's table, derived via immunoSEQ multiplex PCR, lists solely in-frame clones and lacks some. Among a few hundred thousand clones listed, approximately 91% were seen once. Sequencing was performed on PBMCs or T cells enriched from blood (not recorded which). The clonotype was recovered from a woman aged 25 to 39 who had recovered from COVID-19.

CDR3 DNA sequence: TGTGCCAGCAGCTTAGAGGGGTCTCCGGCGCGGTATAGCTACACCTTC. Amino acids: CASSLEGSPARYSYTF. The chain joins TRBV7-9 to TRBJ1-2; D might be TRBD1 (5 bases). The CDR3 has 16 amino acids. Trimming pared 1 base from V and 9 bases from J, leaving 21 bases between. Germline CDR1 is SEHNR and CDR2 is FQNEAQ (reference sequence).